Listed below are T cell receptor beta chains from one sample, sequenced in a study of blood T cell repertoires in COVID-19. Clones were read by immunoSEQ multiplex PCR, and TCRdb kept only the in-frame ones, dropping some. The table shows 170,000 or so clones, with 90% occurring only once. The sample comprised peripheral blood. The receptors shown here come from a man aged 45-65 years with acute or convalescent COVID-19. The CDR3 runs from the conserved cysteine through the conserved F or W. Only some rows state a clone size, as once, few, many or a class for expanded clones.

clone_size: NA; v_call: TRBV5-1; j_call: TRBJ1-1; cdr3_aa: CASSFTVNTEAFF
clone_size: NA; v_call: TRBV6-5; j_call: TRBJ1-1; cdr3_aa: CASRRTGNTEAFF
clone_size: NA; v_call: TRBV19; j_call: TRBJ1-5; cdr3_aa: CASSIAPGRLFTSNQPQHF
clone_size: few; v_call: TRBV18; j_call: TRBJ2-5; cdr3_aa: CASSLLRDRNQETQYF
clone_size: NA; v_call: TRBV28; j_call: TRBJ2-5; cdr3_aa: CAVSGYRETQYF
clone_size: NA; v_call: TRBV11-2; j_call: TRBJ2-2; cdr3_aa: CASSFRGKAGELFF
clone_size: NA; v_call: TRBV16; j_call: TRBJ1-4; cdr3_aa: CASSPRQGNEKLFF
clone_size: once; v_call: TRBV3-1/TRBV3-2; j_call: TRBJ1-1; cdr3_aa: CASSQVGSGAEAFF
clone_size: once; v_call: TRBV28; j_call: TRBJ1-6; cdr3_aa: CASSLAASFSPLHF
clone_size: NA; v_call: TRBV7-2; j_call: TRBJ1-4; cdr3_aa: CASREGGFGEKLFF
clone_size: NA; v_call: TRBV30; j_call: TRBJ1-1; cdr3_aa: CAWTRDRGTAFF